One sample yielded the 14 T cell receptor beta chains listed below, sequenced in a study of T cell responses to AZD1222 COVID-19 vaccine. Only in-frame clones appear in the TCRdb table, and some are missing; sequencing was by immunoSEQ multiplex PCR. The profile shows 80,000 to 95,000 clones, roughly 90% of them singletons. Sequenced here: peripheral blood, sampled 28 days after the second AZD1222 dose. The receptors originated from an adult who received the AZD1222 COVID-19 vaccine.

This clone was detected only a few times. The chain links TRBV3-1 (or the pseudogene TRBV3-2) to TRBJ2-7, with D possibly being TRBD2 (6 bases). Trimming took off 8 bases at V and 13 bases at J, with 15 bases between the two ends. The CDR3 spans 10 residues. Germline loops: CDR1 LGHDT, CDR2 YNNKEL (reference sequence). CDR3 DNA sequence: TGTGCCAGCGGACGCGGGATAAAATACTTC. This codes for CASGRGIKYF.

This chain links TRBV6-6 with TRBJ1-6, with D unresolved. Per the germline V gene, CDR1 is MNHNY and CDR2 is SVGAGI (reference sequence). Deletions cut 8 bases from V and 5 bases from J, with 7 bases between. This CDR3 has 12 residues. CDR3 bases: TGTGCCAGCCGCCACAATAATTCACCCCTCCACTTT. Translation gives CASRHNNSPLHF.

The J gene is TRBJ2-2, the V gene TRBV5-1; no clear D. CDR3 length: 18 residues. CDR1 and CDR2 from the germline V gene are SGHRS and YFSETQ. Trimming left V 4 bases short and J 4 bases short, with 23 bases between. CDR3 residues: CASSDKRNRAGLTGELFF. The DNA for the CDR3 is TGCGCCAGCAGCGATAAGAGGAACCGGGCCGGGCTCACCGGGGAGCTGTTTTTT.

The V call is TRBV6-6, the J call TRBJ1-2; D may be TRBD1 (6 bases). The CDR3 spans 15 residues. The germline CDR1 and CDR2 sequences are MNHNY and SVGAGI (reference sequence). Between the trimmed V and J ends, which lost 6 bases and 4 bases, there was a span of 18 bases. CDR3 bases: TGTGCCAGCAGCAAAGGGACACCGACTTCCTATGGCTACACCTTC. Amino acid sequence: CASSKGTPTSYGYTF.

The rearrangement uses TRBV28 and TRBJ1-2, with 7 bases that match TRBD1. CDR1 is MDHEN, CDR2 SYDVKM, per germline. The CDR3 sequence is 13 residues long. The junction had 4 bases not matched to a gene; V was cut back by 6 bases and J by 3 bases. The CDR3 protein is CASRLQGYYGYTF. CDR3 nucleotides: TGTGCCAGCAGATTACAGGGGTACTATGGCTACACCTTC.

The chain uses TRBV4-2 and TRBJ2-1, with D possibly being TRBD2 (5 bases). Trimming removed 1 base at V and 0 bases at J, with 13 bases between. The CDR3 extends over 17 amino acids. The germline CDR1 and CDR2 sequences are LGHNA and YNFKEQ. The CDR3 DNA reads as TGTGCCAGCAGCCAAGCCCCACTAGACCTCTCCTACAATGAGCAGTTCTTC. The encoded protein is CASSQAPLDLSYNEQFF.

The V and J genes are TRBV2 and TRBJ2-1, with 8 bases that match TRBD2. CDR3 length: 14 amino acids. The V segment lost 7 bases and the J segment 7 bases; nucleotides outside the gene matches: 9. Germline V gene lookup returns CDR1 SNHLY and CDR2 FYNNEI. The CDR3 region is CASIETSENNEQFF. In nucleotides, the CDR3 is TGTGCCAGCATCGAGACTAGCGAAAATAATGAGCAGTTCTTC.

The rearrangement links TRBV4-1 to TRBJ2-1; TRBD2 is a possible D gene (5 bases). This CDR3 is 14 amino acids long. The germline V gene has CDR1 MGHRA and CDR2 YSYEKL. Trimming cost V 4 bases and J 3 bases, with 10 bases left between them. This CDR3 is CASSRGLFYNEQFF. For the CDR3, the DNA is TGCGCCAGCAGCCGCGGACTGTTCTACAATGAGCAGTTCTTC.

This chain uses TRBV7-9 with TRBJ2-2, with D unclear. CDR1 SEHNR and CDR2 FQNEAQ come from the germline V gene (reference sequence). CDR3 length equals 14 residues. Trimming removed 2 bases at V and 3 bases at J, with 7 bases between. CDR3 DNA sequence: TGTGCCAGCAGCTTAACCCTCCACACCGGGGAGCTGTTTTTT. It specifies CASSLTLHTGELFF.

The chain links TRBV3-1 (or the pseudogene TRBV3-2) to TRBJ1-6; D is uncertain. The germline V gene has CDR1 LGHDT and CDR2 YNNKEL (reference sequence). The CDR3 consists of 12 residues. V lost 1 base, J lost 8 bases, and 3 bases lay in between. In DNA, the CDR3 is TGTGCCAGCAGCCAAGCGCATTCACCCCTCCACTTT. It is translated as CASSQAHSPLHF.

The chain combines TRBV4-3 with TRBJ1-1; D not resolved. Per the germline V gene, CDR1 is LGHNA and CDR2 is YSLEER. CDR3 length equals 16 residues. Trimming shortened V by 4 bases and J by 1 base, and 16 bases separated the two germline ends. This CDR3 is CASSLKIGSPNTEAFF. CDR3 DNA sequence: TGCGCCAGCAGCCTAAAGATCGGGAGTCCGAACACTGAAGCTTTCTTT.

This sequence joins TRBV10-1 and TRBJ1-1, with D unresolved. Germline lookup yields CDR1 WNHNN and CDR2 SYGVQD (reference sequence). Trimming removed 6 bases at V and 2 bases at J, with 10 bases between. This CDR3 spans 13 amino acids. The CDR3 DNA sequence: TGCGCCAGCAGAGCGAACGGAAACACTGAAGCTTTCTTT. Protein sequence: CASRANGNTEAFF.

The gene calls are TRBV14 and TRBJ2-7, with D hard to call. V dropped 4 bases and J dropped 4 bases, with 14 bases sitting between them. Germline CDR1 SGHDN, CDR2 FVKESK. The CDR3 totals 14 residues. The chain's CDR3 is CASSRNLGSYEQYF. Written as DNA, the CDR3 is TGTGCCAGCAGCCGTAACTTGGGTTCTTACGAGCAGTACTTC. Drawing the rest from reference TRBV14 and TRBJ2-7, the complete variable domain is EAGVTQFPSHSVIEKGQTVTLRCDPISGHDNLYWYRRVMGKEIKFLLHFVKESKQDESGMPNNRFLAERTGGTYSTLKVQPAELEDSGVYFCASSRNLGSYEQYFGPGTRLTVT.

The rearrangement joins TRBV6-5 to TRBJ2-3; D gene ambiguous. V was clipped by 3 bases and J by 5 bases, with 12 bases between them. This CDR3 comprises 14 residues. Germline CDR1 reads MNHEY; CDR2 reads SVGAGI. The CDR3 DNA reads as TGTGCCAGCAGTTATGTGGGCCGTGGAGATACGCAGTATTTT. It specifies CASSYVGRGDTQYF.